This TCR beta chain was obtained from a study of monozygotic twins with inflammatory bowel disease. Study outcomes and limitations: Other individuals had fewer clonotypes in common with IBD patients than with healthy twins, especially with disease activity.

TCRalpha and TCRbeta cDNA underwent two nested PCRs of around 15 and 10 cycles. Following a re-call of the 5' RACE reads, TCRdb has one entry per CDR3 protein and lacks DNA. This table lists 300,000 to 450,000 distinct CDR3 sequences. The CDR3 is 15 amino acids. The germline gives CDR1 SGHRS, CDR2 YFSETQ. As concerns this clonotype: Its specificity is not known.

The TCR comes from a human donor with ulcerative colitis or Crohn's disease, or a healthy co-twin of an affected twin (not recorded which). The gene calls are TRBV5-1 and TRBJ2-7; TCRdb indicates TRBD1, and absent DNA this call remains unverified. The source material was blood. CDR3 amino acids: CASSSAGTGDYEQYF.